One sample yielded the 28 T cell receptor beta chains listed below, sequenced in a study of shared clonotypes between healthy human individuals. Naive CD8 cells lacked CD45RO, underwent positive selection for CCR7 and left out terminally differentiated effector memory CD45RA+ cells. Clones were read by immunoSEQ multiplex PCR, and TCRdb kept only the in-frame ones, dropping some. The sample consists of about 1,800,000 clones, approximately 94% of them appearing once. The specimen sequenced was naive CD8+ T cells sorted from blood. These TCRs come from a man aged 18 to 29 in good health.

V and J are TRBV5-4 and TRBJ2-5; no reliable D call. This CDR3 is 13 amino acids long. The V end lost 4 bases, the J end lost 0 bases, and 7 bases lay between the germline ends. Germline V lookup: CDR1 SGHNT, CDR2 YYREEE (reference sequence). The DNA for the CDR3 is TGTGCCAGCAGCCCTGCGAACCAAGAGACCCAGTACTTC. Translation: CASSPANQETQYF. The full variable domain, in which reference TRBV5-4 and TRBJ2-5 provide the parts outside the CDR3, is ETGVTQSPTHLIKTRGQQVTLRCSSQSGHNTVSWYQQALGQGPQFIFQYYREEENGRGNFPPRFSGLQFPNYSSELNVNALELDDSALYLCASSPANQETQYFGPGTRLLVL.

This chain links TRBV9 with TRBJ2-6, with 7 bases aligning to TRBD1. The ends lost 4 bases at V and 2 bases at J; junction bases unmatched: 9. This CDR3 is 17 amino acids long. Germline values: CDR1 SGDLS, CDR2 YYNGEE. The CDR3 nucleotides read TGTGCCAGCAGCATTACGACAGGGATTACTGGGGCCAACGTCCTGACTTTC. This sequence encodes CASSITTGITGANVLTF.

For this clone: The sample carries other DNA sequences with the same CDR3. The rearrangement links TRBV6-5 to TRBJ2-3, with a possible D match to TRBD2 (5 bases). The germline CDR1 and CDR2 sequences are MNHEY and SVGAGI. V was cut by 0 bases and J by 5 bases, with 6 bases left in between. The CDR3 covers 13 residues. DNA for the CDR3: TGTGCCAGCAGTTACTCTGAGGGAGATACGCAGTATTTT. It encodes CASSYSEGDTQYF.

This rearrangement joins TRBV4-3 to TRBJ2-7, with 7 positions matching TRBD1. This CDR3 region has 16 residues. Trimming at V came to 4 bases and at J to 0 bases, leaving 9 bases not matched to a gene. Germline CDR1 reads LGHNA; CDR2 reads YSLEER. The CDR3 is CASSLNARDSSYEQYF. The CDR3 DNA reads TGCGCCAGCAGCCTCAACGCCCGGGACAGCTCCTACGAGCAGTACTTC.

This clone has a handful of counts. Additional DNA sequences in this sample encode the identical CDR3. The gene calls are TRBV10-3 and TRBJ2-7; 10 positions agree with TRBD1. Germline assignment: CDR1 ENHRY and CDR2 SYGVKD. The CDR3 spans 13 residues. J lost 5 bases, V lost 2 bases, and 0 bases had no gene match. The CDR3, as DNA: TGTGCCATCAGTGAGGGGACAGGGGACGAGCAGTACTTC. Protein: CAISEGTGDEQYF.

The J gene is TRBJ1-6, the V gene TRBV5-1; no firm D call. Trimming left V 2 bases short and J 7 bases short, with 10 bases between. Germline CDR1 is SGHRS and CDR2 is YFSETQ. The length of the CDR3 is 14 residues. The CDR3, as DNA: TGCGCCAGCAGCTTCCGGGCGCTCAATTCACCCCTCCACTTT. Protein product: CASSFRALNSPLHF.

The chain is built from TRBV5-1 and TRBJ2-5; D may be TRBD2 (5 bases). The CDR3 sequence is 15 residues long. Germline V gives CDR1 SGHRS, CDR2 YFSETQ. V was pared by 0 bases and J by 5 bases, with 14 bases between. The CDR3 is CASSLEPEERETQYF. CDR3 in DNA: TGCGCCAGCAGCTTGGAACCAGAGGAGCGGGAGACCCAGTACTTC.

This clone was detected once. The gene calls are TRBV7-9 and TRBJ1-4, with TRBD1 as a possible D gene (5 bases). The CDR3 is made up of 14 amino acids. V was shortened by 4 bases and J by 5 bases, with 11 bases between the two germline ends. CDR1 and CDR2 (germline): SEHNR, FQNEAQ (reference sequence). The CDR3 loop reads CASSYSRGNEKLFF. The CDR3 DNA sequence: TGTGCCAGCAGCTACTCCCGGGGGAATGAAAAACTGTTTTTT. Based on the CDR3 plus reference TRBV7-9 and TRBJ1-4, the full variable domain is DTGVSQNPRHKITKRGQNVTFRCDPISEHNRLYWYRQTLGQGPEFLTYFQNEAQLEKSRLLSDRFSAERPKGSFSTLEIQRTEQGDSAMYLCASSYSRGNEKLFFGSGTQLSVL.

The J gene is TRBJ1-4, the V gene TRBV4-2; TRBD1 is a possible D gene (5 bases). CDR3 length: 18 amino acids. The V gene lost 0 bases and the J gene lost 3 bases, with 17 bases spanning the gap. Looked up from germline, CDR1 is LGHNA and CDR2 is YNFKEQ. Here the CDR3 DNA reads TGTGCCAGCAGCCAAGAGATAATCCTGGGGGGTGCTAATGAAAAACTGTTTTTT. This gives the protein CASSQEIILGGANEKLFF.

This chain links TRBV21-1 with TRBJ1-1; TRBD1 is taken as the D call from the table, unchecked against the DNA. TRBV21-1 counts as a pseudogene. The CDR3 runs to 12 residues. The CDR3 sequence: CATGHLNTEAFF. CDR3 bases: TGTGCCACAGGACACCTGAACACTGAAGCTTTCTTT.

V usage is TRBV6-5 and J usage is TRBJ1-1; weak D call: TRBD1 (5 bases). Germline V lookup: CDR1 MNHEY, CDR2 SVGAGI. The CDR3 covers 13 residues. The V end was cut by 4 bases, the J end by 4 bases, with 10 bases between. The CDR3, as DNA: TGTGCCAGCAGTTGGGTGGGGGGCACTGAAGCTTTCTTT. It encodes CASSWVGGTEAFF.

Only one count was recorded for this clone. The rearrangement links TRBV27 to TRBJ2-5; the D gene is possibly TRBD1 (6 bases). V gave up 5 bases and J gave up 2 bases, with 12 bases separating them. The CDR3 is made up of 14 amino acids. Germline CDR1 MNHEY, CDR2 SMNVEV (reference sequence). CDR3 amino acids: CASSPRTVQETQYF. CDR3 DNA sequence: TGTGCCAGCAGTCCGAGGACAGTACAAGAGACCCAGTACTTC.

The genes are TRBV4-1 and TRBJ2-2; no definite D call. Germline CDR1 and CDR2: MGHRA and YSYEKL. The V gene lost 0 bases and the J gene lost 4 bases, with 9 bases spanning the gap. CDR3 length: 15 residues. Here the CDR3 reads CASSQDGPATGELFF. CDR3 sequence (DNA): TGCGCCAGCAGCCAAGATGGCCCTGCCACCGGGGAGCTGTTTTTT.

This clone is a singleton in its sample. The rearrangement links TRBV6-6 to TRBJ2-7; D not certain. The CDR3 covers 11 residues. Germline CDR1 and CDR2: MNHNY and SVGAGI (reference sequence). Between the trimmed V and J ends, which lost 4 bases and 3 bases, there was a span of 4 bases. CDR3 bases: TGTGCCAGCAGTTTAAACTACGAGCAGTACTTC. This gives the protein CASSLNYEQYF.

As to this clone: This sample includes further DNA sequences coding for the same CDR3. The chain has TRBV15 and TRBJ2-1, with TRBD1 matching over 11 bases. Per germline, CDR1 LNHNV and CDR2 YYDKDF (reference sequence). With 3 bases clipped from V and 4 bases from J, the junction kept 2 bases outside the gene matches. This CDR3 contains 15 residues. CDR3 sequence reads: CATSRDRGLYNEQFF. The CDR3 bases are TGTGCCACCAGCAGGGACAGGGGGCTTTACAATGAGCAGTTCTTC.

This clone appeared a few times. The gene calls are TRBV5-1 and TRBJ2-2, with D maybe TRBD2 (6 bases). Germline-derived CDR1 and CDR2 are SGHRS and YFSETQ. This CDR3 has 13 residues. Trimming cost V 4 bases and J 8 bases, with 12 bases left between them. The CDR3 region is CASSPGVEGELFF. CDR3 sequence (DNA): TGCGCCAGCAGCCCGGGGGTTGAAGGGGAGCTGTTTTTT.

This chain links TRBV6-4 with TRBJ1-6; D uncertain. CDR1 is MRHNA and CDR2 is SNTAGT in the germline V gene. V was pared by 0 bases and J by 10 bases, with 10 bases between. The CDR3 covers 14 residues. CDR3 residues: CASSDSLGNSPLHF. Here the CDR3 DNA reads TGTGCCAGCAGTGACTCTTTGGGGAACTCACCCCTCCACTTT.

V is TRBV7-9 and J is TRBJ2-1; perhaps TRBD1 as D (5 bases). Trimming shortened V by 6 bases and J by 8 bases, and 11 bases separated the two germline ends. Germline values: CDR1 SEHNR, CDR2 FQNEAQ (reference sequence). The CDR3 is 12 residues long. Here the CDR3 DNA reads TGTGCCAGCAGTCGCAAAGGGGATGAGCAGTTCTTC. Protein sequence: CASSRKGDEQFF. The full variable domain, with the rest looked up from reference TRBV7-9 and TRBJ2-1, is DTGVSQNPRHKITKRGQNVTFRCDPISEHNRLYWYRQTLGQGPEFLTYFQNEAQLEKSRLLSDRFSAERPKGSFSTLEIQRTEQGDSAMYLCASSRKGDEQFFGPGTRLTVL.

The chain has TRBV5-6 and TRBJ2-1; a weak D match, TRBD2 (5 bases). This CDR3 is 14 amino acids long. From germline, CDR1 is SGHDT and CDR2 YYEEEE. The V end lost 3 bases, the J end lost 0 bases, and 7 bases lay between the germline ends. The CDR3 here is CASSSSSSYNEQFF. The CDR3 DNA follows: TGTGCCAGCAGCTCTAGCAGCTCCTACAATGAGCAGTTCTTC.

V usage is TRBV6-1 and J usage is TRBJ2-5; 8 bases line up with TRBD2. J lost 5 bases, V lost 5 bases, and 7 bases had no gene match. The germline V gene has CDR1 MNHNS and CDR2 SASEGT. The CDR3 runs 14 residues. As DNA, the CDR3 is TGTGCCAGCAGTCCCCGGGGGGGCTGGGAGACCCAGTACTTC. Amino acid sequence: CASSPRGGWETQYF.

The rearrangement uses TRBV4-1 and TRBJ2-3; TRBD2 matches 16 bases. The CDR3 is 18 amino acids. Unmatched junction bases numbered 1, after V lost 0 bases and J lost 1 base. Germline CDR1 reads MGHRA; CDR2 reads YSYEKL. The CDR3 DNA is TGCGCCAGCAGCCAAGAGGGACTAGCGGGAGGGGGCACAGATACGCAGTATTTT. It translates to CASSQEGLAGGGTDTQYF.

CDR3 loop: CASSPPGTGVYEQYF. CDR3 sequence (DNA): TGTGCCAGCAGTCCCCCCGGGACAGGGGTATACGAGCAGTACTTC. The rearrangement joins TRBV28 to TRBJ2-7; 10 bases are a match to TRBD1. Germline CDR1 and CDR2: MDHEN and SYDVKM. The CDR3 is 15 amino acids. The junction had 8 bases not matched to a gene; V was cut back by 5 bases and J by 4 bases.

J is TRBJ1-6 and V is TRBV4-3, with D unclear. Trimming took off 0 bases at V and 6 bases at J, with 9 bases between the two ends. Germline CDR1 reads LGHNA; CDR2 reads YSLEER. The length of the CDR3 is 15 residues. DNA for the CDR3: TGCGCCAGCAGCCAAGAGGGCCTGGGTAATTCACCCCTCCACTTT. It specifies CASSQEGLGNSPLHF.

The chain has TRBV4-3 and TRBJ2-3; D not resolved. Trimming stripped 0 bases from V and 0 bases from J, with 16 bases between. This CDR3 region has 18 residues. Germline-derived CDR1 and CDR2 are LGHNA and YSLEER. CDR3 bases: TGCGCCAGCAGCCAAGAATCGAACATCGATACTAGCACAGATACGCAGTATTTT. This gives the protein CASSQESNIDTSTDTQYF.

The chain links TRBV19 to TRBJ1-1; D is unclear. Trimming stripped 1 base from V and 4 bases from J, with 13 bases between. Germline values: CDR1 LNHDA, CDR2 SQIVND (reference sequence). CDR3 length: 15 amino acids. The CDR3, as DNA: TGTGCCAGTAGTATAGCAGCGGGTAAGAGCACTGAAGCTTTCTTT. Encoded protein: CASSIAAGKSTEAFF. Full variable domain (outside the CDR3, taken from reference TRBV19 and TRBJ1-1): DGGITQSPKYLFRKEGQNVTLSCEQNLNHDAMYWYRQDPGQGLRLIYYSQIVNDFQKGDIAEGYSVSREKKESFPLTVTSAQKNPTAFYLCASSIAAGKSTEAFFGQGTRLTVV.

The chain combines TRBV4-1 with TRBJ1-1; weak D call: TRBD1 (6 bases). The CDR3 totals 13 residues. Germline V CDR1 and CDR2: MGHRA, YSYEKL. The germline V and J ends were trimmed by 4 bases and 5 bases, with 11 bases remaining between them. CDR3 sequence: CASSPNRETEAFF. CDR3 DNA sequence: TGCGCCAGCAGCCCCAACAGGGAAACTGAAGCTTTCTTT.

The J gene is TRBJ1-1, the V gene TRBV13; TRBD1 agrees at 8 bases. With 5 bases clipped from V and 0 bases from J, the junction kept 5 bases outside the gene matches. From germline, CDR1 is PRHDT and CDR2 FYEKMQ (reference sequence). The CDR3 contains 15 residues. This CDR3 is CASSGNRGMNTEAFF. The CDR3 DNA follows: TGTGCCAGCAGCGGAAACAGGGGGATGAACACTGAAGCTTTCTTT. The full variable domain, rest sourced from reference TRBV13 and TRBJ1-1, is AAGVIQSPRHLIKEKRETATLKCYPIPRHDTVYWYQQGPGQDPQFLISFYEKMQSDKGSIPDRFSAQQFSDYHSELNMSSLELGDSALYFCASSGNRGMNTEAFFGQGTRLTVV.

The sample holds one count of this clone. The sample has other DNA sequences that encode this CDR3 too. This chain joins TRBV15 and TRBJ1-5, with 7 bases identical to TRBD1. CDR3 length: 15 amino acids. The germline V gene encodes CDR1 LNHNV and CDR2 YYDKDF (reference sequence). After removal of 0 bases from V and 6 bases from J, the junction contained 5 bases not matched to a gene. The CDR3 bases are TGTGCCACCAGCAGAGACAGGGGGGAGGGTCAGCCCCAGCATTTT. Protein sequence: CATSRDRGEGQPQHF.